Listed here are 27 T cell receptor beta chains from one sample, sequenced in a study of CD8+CD57+ T cells in acquired aplastic anemia. Selection for sequencing was limited to patients who had shown CD8+CD57+ cell expansion by flow cytometry. Genomic DNA acted as the template from which TCR beta VDJ combination and CDR3 sequence profiling were carried out. One entry per CDR3 protein results from TCRdb running MiXCR on the reads. Here the sample spans 200,000 to 300,000 distinct CDR3 sequences, approximately 82% being singletons. Sequences were obtained from sorted CD4+, CD8+, or CD8+CD57+ T cells (not recorded which) from PBMCs. The source is a human donor with aplastic anemia.

Of note for this clonotype: Lacking the conserved final phenylalanine or tryptophan, this CDR3 likely reflects a read error. Because the CDR3's place on the DNA is in doubt, the DNA is left out and the CDR3 is given as listed by TCRdb. This chain uses TRBV7-8 with TRBJ2-3; TRBD1 is the table's D call and was not checked against the DNA. The V gene's germline CDR1 is SGHVS and CDR2 FQNEAQ. From its first to its last residue, the CDR3 has 13 amino acids. This chain's CDR3 is CASSLAGTPETHY.

On this clonotype itself: In this CDR3 the conserved last residue, phenylalanine or tryptophan, is missing, so a read error is likely. The DNA is omitted, as the CDR3 cannot be located on it reliably, and the CDR3 follows TCRdb's listing. The chain uses TRBV7-2 and TRBJ2-3; TRBD1, the table's D call, was not compared with the DNA. Germline V gene data show CDR1 as SGHTA and CDR2 as FQGNSA. The length of the CDR3 is 13 amino acids, counting both ends. The CDR3 here is CASRDTGPPFNYQ.

The rearrangement links TRBV11-1 to TRBJ1-1; D is unclear. V was cut by 5 bases and J by 10 bases, with 14 bases left in between. The CDR3 contains 12 residues. Germline loops: CDR1 SGHAT, CDR2 FQDESV (reference sequence). The CDR3 DNA reads as TGTGCCAGCAGCCTTCAAAGAAGCGGAGCTTTCTTT. Amino acid sequence: CASSLQRSGAFF.

As to this clonotype: Sequence at one end of the junction differs from germline and may be a read error. In nucleotides, the CDR3 is TGTGCCAGCGGGGAAGGGGGCGCAGCTACGCCGTATTTT. Translation: CASGEGGAATPYF. The chain is built from TRBV7-8 and TRBJ2-3; the match to TRBD1 covers 7 bases. Germline assignment: CDR1 SGHVS and CDR2 FQNEAQ. CDR3 length equals 13 residues.

The count of this clonotype is one. At one end, the junction sequence differs from germline, possibly due to a read error. The J gene is TRBJ2-1, the V gene TRBV2; a weak D match, TRBD2 (7 bases). The CDR3 runs 13 residues. Germline V gene lookup returns CDR1 SNHLY and CDR2 FYNNEI. The CDR3 sequence is CASSDGGADDQSF. CDR3 bases: TGTGCCAGCAGTGATGGGGGGGCGGATGATCAGTCCTTC.

The chain employs TRBV9 and TRBJ2-7, with D tentatively TRBD2 (5 bases). The CDR3 extends over 14 amino acids. Germline V gives CDR1 SGDLS, CDR2 YYNGEE. The V end was cut by 5 bases, the J end by 10 bases, with 22 bases between. CDR3 coding DNA: TGTGCCAGCAGTTTCGGCAGGAGCGGCTACAATCAGTACTTC. Protein sequence: CASSFGRSGYNQYF.

This clonotype was recorded only once. Since the CDR3 does not end with the conserved phenylalanine or tryptophan, this likely comes from a read error. It is unclear where the CDR3 begins or ends on the DNA, so no DNA is shown, and the CDR3 is as TCRdb lists it. This chain connects TRBV9 to TRBJ2-3; the table gives TRBD2 as D, unverified against the DNA. CDR1 and CDR2 (germline): SGDLS, YYNGEE. The CDR3 numbers 13 amino acids, ends counted. The CDR3 spells CASRDGTSGTDTL.

On this clonotype: Germline and junction disagree at one end, which may indicate a read error. The V and J genes are TRBV7-2 and TRBJ2-7; D remains unclear. This CDR3 comprises 14 residues. Germline V gene lookup returns CDR1 SGHTA and CDR2 FQGNSA. The CDR3 DNA is TGCGCCAGCAGCCAAGATCAGGCCAAGGGCGCGCAGTACTTC. It encodes CASSQDQAKGAQYF.

A remark on this clonotype: At one boundary the junction diverges from the germline segment, which might be a read error. The rearrangement links TRBV7-6 to TRBJ2-3; a possible D gene is TRBD1 (6 bases). Germline CDR1 and CDR2: SGHVS and FNYEAQ. This CDR3 contains 14 residues. The CDR3 sequence is CASSLAHGTKATHF. The CDR3 DNA sequence: TGTGCCAGCAGCTTAGCCCACGGGACAAAAGCGACGCATTTT. Drawing the rest from reference TRBV7-6 and TRBJ2-3, the complete variable domain is GAGVSQSPRYKVTKRGQDVALRCDPISGHVSLYWYRQALGQGPEFLTYFNYEAQQDKSGLPNDRFSAERPEGSISTLTIQRTEQRDSAMYRCASSLAHGTKATHFGPGTRLTVL.

Concerning this clonotype: An end of the junction differs from the germline gene, which may be a read error. The chain recombines TRBV11-3 with TRBJ2-7; tentatively, D is TRBD2 (5 bases). CDR3 length: 15 residues. Germline assignment: CDR1 SGHNT and CDR2 YENEEA. DNA for the CDR3: TGTGCCAGCAGCTTAGATCAACTAGGATCCTATGAGCAGTACTTC. As protein: CASSLDQLGSYEQYF.

The rearrangement uses TRBV7-8 and TRBJ2-5; D uncertain. In germline, CDR1 is SGHVS, CDR2 FQNEAQ. V lost 5 bases and J lost 8, with 18 bases in between. The CDR3 runs to 14 residues. This chain's CDR3 is CASSRARLPDTQYF. CDR3 sequence (DNA): TGTGCCAGCAGCAGAGCGCGATTACCCGATACCCAGTACTTC. Complete variable domain (other parts from reference TRBV7-8 and TRBJ2-5): GAGVSQSPRYKVAKRGQDVALRCDPISGHVSLFWYQQALGQGPEFLTYFQNEAQLDKSGLPSDRFFAERPEGSVSTLKIQRTQQEDSAVYLCASSRARLPDTQYFGPGTRLLVL.

This clonotype has ten or more counts. The rearrangement uses TRBV27 and TRBJ2-3; 8 bases are a match to TRBD2. CDR3 length equals 16 residues. The V gene end was trimmed by 7 bases and the J gene end by 0 bases; junction bases not matched to a gene: 9. CDR1 is MNHEY, CDR2 SMNVEV, per germline (reference sequence). This CDR3 is CASIGSGETSTDTQYF. CDR3 nucleotide sequence: TGTGCCAGCATTGGTAGCGGGGAGACTAGCACAGATACGCAGTATTTT.

Regarding this clonotype: This CDR3 fails to terminate in the conserved phenylalanine or tryptophan, so it likely reflects a read error. The limits of the CDR3 on the DNA are not certain, so only TCRdb's listed CDR3 is given. J is TRBJ1-6 and V is TRBV2; the table's TRBD1 call for D was not verified on the DNA. The CDR3 length is 16 residues, termini included. Germline CDR1 is SNHLY and CDR2 is FYNNEI. The CDR3 here is CASSFGTGGQYFGLHT.

This clonotype showed up just once. The V gene is TRBV24-1, the J gene TRBJ2-1; D call uncertain. CDR1 is KGHDR, CDR2 SFDVKD, per germline. The CDR3 consists of 14 residues. V lost 5 bases to trimming and J lost 2 bases, with 9 bases between them. The CDR3 here is CATSVPNTYNEQFF. CDR3 sequence (DNA): TGTGCCACCAGTGTCCCGAACACCTACAATGAGCAGTTCTTC.

The chain has TRBV7-8 and TRBJ1-2; D is undetermined. There are 16 residues in the CDR3. Germline CDR1 SGHVS, CDR2 FQNEAQ. Trimming took off 4 bases at V and 10 bases at J, with 25 bases between the two ends. In DNA, the CDR3 is TGTGCCAGCAGCTCACGTCCAAACGGGTCGGCCCTTGCCTACACCTTC. Translating gives CASSSRPNGSALAYTF.

With regard to this clonotype: Since no conserved phenylalanine or tryptophan closes the CDR3, a read error is the likely cause. No DNA is shown, since the ends of the CDR3 on it are uncertain; the CDR3 is the one TCRdb lists. The chain uses TRBV2 and TRBJ1-2. CDR1 and CDR2 (germline): SNHLY, FYNNEI. Ends included, the CDR3 has 16 residues. CDR3 residues: CASSFTSAMSSSSGQV.

The chain recombines TRBV7-3 with TRBJ2-4, with a weak D call TRBD2 (5 bases). The DNA end is more similar to TRBJ2-1, so the J call may be wrong. The CDR3 contains 12 residues. Germline-derived CDR1 and CDR2 are SGHTA and FQGTGA. The CDR3 nucleotides read TGTGCCAGCAGCTTATCAGGCGGAGGGCAGTTCTTC. Its protein product is CASSLSGGGQFF.

V usage is TRBV5-1 and J usage is TRBJ2-3; weak D call: TRBD2 (6 bases). CDR1 is SGHRS and CDR2 is YFSETQ in the germline V gene. The CDR3 sequence is 14 residues long. V lost 4 bases to trimming and J lost 6 bases, with 15 bases between them. The CDR3 DNA reads as TGCGCCAGCAGCGTAGCGGTAGATCCCGATACGCAGTATTTT. Its translation: CASSVAVDPDTQYF.

As concerns this clonotype: At one boundary the junction diverges from the germline segment, which might be a read error. The chain links TRBV7-2 to TRBJ1-2, with TRBD1 matching 7 bases. The CDR3 length is 15 residues. Germline V gene data show CDR1 as SGHTA and CDR2 as FQGNSA. CDR3: CAGSLRGGAHYGYTF. Here the CDR3 DNA reads TGTGCCGGCAGTTTGAGAGGGGGCGCCCACTATGGCTACACCTTC.

This chain joins TRBV11-3 and TRBJ2-1; 7 positions agree with TRBD2. V gave up 6 bases and J gave up 8 bases; unmatched junction bases: 13. Germline V gene lookup returns CDR1 SGHNT and CDR2 YENEEA. The CDR3 has 15 residues. The CDR3: CASRATTGGSDEQFF. CDR3 DNA sequence: TGTGCCAGCAGAGCAACTACCGGGGGGAGCGATGAGCAGTTCTTC.

The gene calls are TRBV7-6 and TRBJ2-2, with D possibly called TRBD1 or TRBD2 (5 bases each). V dropped 2 bases and J dropped 10 bases, with 23 bases sitting between them. CDR1 and CDR2 from the germline V gene are SGHVS and FNYEAQ. The CDR3 covers 17 residues. CDR3 region: CASSLTPGAPKTQELFF. CDR3 DNA sequence: TGTGCCAGCAGCTTAACCCCCGGGGCGCCAAAGACCCAGGAGCTGTTTTTT.

V is TRBV7-9 and J is TRBJ2-7, with 11 positions matching TRBD2. The CDR3 sequence is 14 residues long. Germline V gene data show CDR1 as SEHNR and CDR2 as FQNEAQ (reference sequence). Written as DNA, the CDR3 is TGTGCCAGCAGTTTTCGAAGTAGCGGGGGGGAGCATGAGGTC. Its protein product is CASSFRSSGGEHEV.

As to this clonotype: Likely a read error: the CDR3 ends without its conserved phenylalanine or tryptophan. This chain links TRBV15 with TRBJ2-6; a weak D match, TRBD2 (6 bases). The CDR3 consists of 16 residues. Germline-derived CDR1 and CDR2 are LNHNV and YYDKDF (reference sequence). The CDR3 reads CASSFGGSDGANVLTC. CDR3 DNA: TGTGCCAGCAGCTTCGGGGGTAGCGACGGGGCCAACGTCCTGACTTGC.

A remark on this clonotype: An end of the junction does not agree with germline; a read error may underlie this. This chain joins TRBV7-6 and TRBJ1-2, with a tentative D call TRBD1 (6 bases). CDR3 length equals 15 residues. Per germline, CDR1 SGHVS and CDR2 FNYEAQ. CDR3 coding DNA: TGTGCCGGCAGCTCGGACAGATTACTTTCCCCCCGCCACACCTTC. It specifies CAGSSDRLLSPRHTF.

A remark on this clonotype: Germline and junction disagree at one end, which may indicate a read error. The CDR3 is CASSLGQGYHRYTF. The DNA of the CDR3 is TGTGCCAGCAGCTTAGGACAGGGTTATCACCGCTACACCTTT. The chain recombines TRBV7-2 with TRBJ2-3; TRBD1 aligns across 7 bases. The CDR3 runs 14 residues. Germline V gene data show CDR1 as SGHTA and CDR2 as FQGNSA.

This chain links TRBV7-3 with TRBJ2-3; 9 bases match TRBD2. The ends lost 5 bases at V and 8 bases at J; junction bases unmatched: 8. Germline values: CDR1 SGHTA, CDR2 FQGTGA. The CDR3 is 14 amino acids. CDR3 region: CASSPAGGPGTQYF. The CDR3 region has the DNA TGTGCCAGCAGCCCAGCGGGAGGTCCCGGTACGCAGTATTTT.

The chain carries TRBV9 and TRBJ1-2; D gene ambiguous. Germline CDR1 SGDLS, CDR2 YYNGEE. The CDR3 is 14 amino acids. V was pared by 4 bases and J by 8 bases, with 18 bases between. CDR3 in amino acids: CASSLRRRYVGYTF. The CDR3 bases are TGTGCCAGCAGCTTAAGACGCCGTTATGTCGGCTACACCTTC.